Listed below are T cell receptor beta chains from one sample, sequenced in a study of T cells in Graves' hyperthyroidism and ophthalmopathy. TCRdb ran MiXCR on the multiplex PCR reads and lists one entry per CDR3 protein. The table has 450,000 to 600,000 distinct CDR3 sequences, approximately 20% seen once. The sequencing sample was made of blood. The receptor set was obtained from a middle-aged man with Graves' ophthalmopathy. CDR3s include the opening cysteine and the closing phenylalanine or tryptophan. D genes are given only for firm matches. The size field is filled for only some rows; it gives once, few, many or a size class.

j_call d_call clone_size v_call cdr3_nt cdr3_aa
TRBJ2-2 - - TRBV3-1 TGTGCCAGCAGCCAAGACCAGACTCCTACCGGGGAGCTGTTTTTT CASSQDQTPTGELFF
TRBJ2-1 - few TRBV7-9 TGTGCCAGCAGTTCTCCCGGAGACGGACTTTACGGTGAGCAGTTCTTC CASSSPGDGLYGEQFF
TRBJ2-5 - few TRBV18 TGTGCCAGCTCACCACCGGTACGCCCGGAGACCCAGTACTTC CASSPPVRPETQYF
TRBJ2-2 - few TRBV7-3 TGTGCCAGCAGCTTACTAGCGACCACCGGGGAGCTGTTTTTT CASSLLATTGELFF
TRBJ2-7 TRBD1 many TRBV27 TGTGCCAGCAGCCACAGCGACAGGGGCGACGAGCAGTACTTC CASSHSDRGDEQYF
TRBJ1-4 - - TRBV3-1 TGTGCCAGCAGCCAACGCCGTCCGGGGAATGAAAAACTGTTTTTT CASSQRRPGNEKLFF
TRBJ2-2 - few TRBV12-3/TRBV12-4 TGTGCCAGCAGAGTAGTTCAGACCACCGGGGAGCTGTTTTTT CASRVVQTTGELFF
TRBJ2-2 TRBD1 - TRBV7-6 TGTGCCAGCAGCCAACGGACAGGGGCAACCGGGGAGCTGTTTTTT CASSQRTGATGELFF
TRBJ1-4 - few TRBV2 TGTGCCAGCAGTGAACACAATGACAGAGTTGACGAAAAACTGTTTTTT CASSEHNDRVDEKLFF
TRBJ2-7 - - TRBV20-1 TGCAGTGCTAGAGACCAGACCGCCCATGGCGAGCAGTACTTC CSARDQTAHGEQYF
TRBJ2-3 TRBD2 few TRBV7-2 TGTGCCAGCAGCTTAGTTGGGGCGGGAGGGCCCGTTGGCACAGATACGCAGTATTTT CASSLVGAGGPVGTDTQYF
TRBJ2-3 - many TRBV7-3 TGTGCCAGCAGCCCCACGGGGGCTACCACAGATACGCAGTATTTT CASSPTGATTDTQYF
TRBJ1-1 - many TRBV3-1 TGTGCCAGCAGCCAGCAGGGGACGGATTGGACTGAAGCTTTCTTT CASSQQGTDWTEAFF
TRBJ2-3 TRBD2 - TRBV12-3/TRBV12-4 TGTGCCAGCAGTTTTTACGGGGGGATTGAAGGGGTTGGTACGCAGTATTTT CASSFYGGIEGVGTQYF
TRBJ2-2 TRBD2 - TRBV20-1 TGCAGTGCTAGCCGCCTAGCGGCTACCGGGGAGCTGTTTTTT CSASRLAATGELFF
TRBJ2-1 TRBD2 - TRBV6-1 TGTGCCAGCAGTCTTCCCGGGACTACGCGTAATGAGCAGTTCTTC CASSLPGTTRNEQFF
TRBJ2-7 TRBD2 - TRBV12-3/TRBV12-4 TGTGCCAGCATGCTAGCGGGGGGCTACGAGCAGTACTTC CASMLAGGYEQYF
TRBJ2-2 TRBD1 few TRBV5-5 TGTGCCAGCAGGCGAACAGGGGGCGAGACCGGGGAGCTGTTTTTT CASRRTGGETGELFF
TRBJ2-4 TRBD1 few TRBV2 TGTGCCAGCAACGTACAGGGGGGCAAAAACATTCAGTACTTC CASNVQGGKNIQYF
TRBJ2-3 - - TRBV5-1 TGCGCCAGCAGCTTTGTCGCCGTTCGCACAGATACGCAGTATTTT CASSFVAVRTDTQYF
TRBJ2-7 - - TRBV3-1 TGTGCCAGCAGCCAAGATGGCAAGGACGCCTCCTACGAGCAGTACTTC CASSQDGKDASYEQYF
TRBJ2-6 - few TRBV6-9 TGTGCCAGCAGTTCACTAAACTCTGGGGCCAACGTCCTGACTTTC CASSSLNSGANVLTF
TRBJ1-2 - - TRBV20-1 TGCAGTGCCCCGTTGCAGGCTAACTATGGCTACACCTTC CSAPLQANYGYTF
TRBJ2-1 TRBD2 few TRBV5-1 TGCGCCAGCAGCTTGGGGAGCGGGGGGGCTATCTCCTACAATGAGCAGTTCTTC CASSLGSGGAISYNEQFF
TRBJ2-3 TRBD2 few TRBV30 TGTGCCTGGAGCCCCGGGACTAGCGGGAGGGCCGGCACAGATACGCAGTATTTT CAWSPGTSGRAGTDTQYF
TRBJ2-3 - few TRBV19 TGTGCCAGTAGGCGGGGCCACACAGATACGCAGTATTTT CASRRGHTDTQYF
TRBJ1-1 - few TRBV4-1 TGCGCCAGCAGCCAAGAAGCGACAGGCAACACTGAAGCTTTCTTT CASSQEATGNTEAFF
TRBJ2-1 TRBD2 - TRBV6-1 TGTGCCAGCAGTCACCGACTAGCGGGAAGCTCCTACAATGAGCAGTTCTTC CASSHRLAGSSYNEQFF
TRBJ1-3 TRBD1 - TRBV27 TGTGCCAGCAGTCTCTCGGGACAGGGTCGAAACACCATATATTTT CASSLSGQGRNTIYF
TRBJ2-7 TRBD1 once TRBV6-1 TGTGCCAGCAGTGATGGGACAGGGGTCTACGGGCAGTACTTC CASSDGTGVYGQYF
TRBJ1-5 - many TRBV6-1 TGTGCCAGCAGTCCCCAGGGCGGTCATAGCAATCAGCCCCAGCATTTT CASSPQGGHSNQPQHF
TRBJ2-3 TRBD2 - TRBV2 TGTGCCAGCAGATCGGGACTAGCGACAGATACGCAGTATTTT CASRSGLATDTQYF
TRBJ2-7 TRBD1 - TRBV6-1 TGTGCCAGCAGTGAAGCAAGCGGACAGGGAGGACTCTACGAGCAGTACTTC CASSEASGQGGLYEQYF
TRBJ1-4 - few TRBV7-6 TGTGCCAGCAGCTTAGTGCGGGAAGCGGCTAATGAAAAACTGTTTTTT CASSLVREAANEKLFF
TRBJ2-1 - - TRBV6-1 TGTGCCAGCAGTGGGGCCGGGAGTCCCTACAATGAGCAGTTCTTC CASSGAGSPYNEQFF
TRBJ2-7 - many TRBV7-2 TGTGCCAGCAGCGCCCCCAGTCTTCCCTACGAGCAGTACTTC CASSAPSLPYEQYF
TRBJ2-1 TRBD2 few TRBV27 TGTGCCAGCAGCCTGACGGGACTAGCAGTTGATGAGCAGTTCTTC CASSLTGLAVDEQFF
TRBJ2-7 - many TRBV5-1 TGCGCCAGCAGCAAGGGGACGGAGTACGAGCAGTACTTC CASSKGTEYEQYF
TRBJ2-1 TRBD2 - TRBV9 TGTGCCAGCAGCGTAACTAGCGGGAGTATGAATGAGCAGTTCTTC CASSVTSGSMNEQFF
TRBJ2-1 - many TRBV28 TGTGCCAGCAGTTTATACCGGGACCCCCCCTACAATGAGCAGTTCTTC CASSLYRDPPYNEQFF
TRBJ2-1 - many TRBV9 TGTGCCAGCAGCCCCCGGGGTATGAGCGGGTCGGGCAATGAGCAGTTCTTC CASSPRGMSGSGNEQFF
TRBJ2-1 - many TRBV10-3 TGTGCCATCAGTGCCCTCGGGGACGGCGGTTCTGGGAAGGGTGATGAGCAGTTCTTC CAISALGDGGSGKGDEQFF
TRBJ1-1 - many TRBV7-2 TGTGCCAGCAGCTTAGACGGGGGGGCAACTGAAGCTTTCTTT CASSLDGGATEAFF